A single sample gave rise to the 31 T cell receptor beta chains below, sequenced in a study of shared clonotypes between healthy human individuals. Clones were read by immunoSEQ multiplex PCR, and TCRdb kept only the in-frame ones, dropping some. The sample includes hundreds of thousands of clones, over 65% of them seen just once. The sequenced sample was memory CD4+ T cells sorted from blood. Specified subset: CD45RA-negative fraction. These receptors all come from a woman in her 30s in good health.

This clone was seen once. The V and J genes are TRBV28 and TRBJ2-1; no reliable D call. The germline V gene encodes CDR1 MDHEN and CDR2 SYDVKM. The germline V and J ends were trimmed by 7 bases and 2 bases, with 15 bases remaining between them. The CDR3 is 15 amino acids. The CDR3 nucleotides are TGTGCCAGCAATAGTGTTAGGTTGGCCTACAATGAGCAGTTCTTC. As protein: CASNSVRLAYNEQFF.

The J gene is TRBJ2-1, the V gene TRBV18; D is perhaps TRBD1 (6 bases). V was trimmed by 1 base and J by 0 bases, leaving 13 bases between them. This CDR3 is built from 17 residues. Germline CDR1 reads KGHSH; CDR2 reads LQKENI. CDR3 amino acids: CASSPRPDSFSYNEQFF. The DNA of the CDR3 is TGTGCCAGCTCACCACGGCCGGACAGTTTCTCCTACAATGAGCAGTTCTTC.

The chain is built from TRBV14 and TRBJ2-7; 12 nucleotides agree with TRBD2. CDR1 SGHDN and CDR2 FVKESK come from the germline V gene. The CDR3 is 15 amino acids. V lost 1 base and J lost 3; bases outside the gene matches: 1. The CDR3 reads CASSQGLAGDYEQYF. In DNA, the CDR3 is TGTGCCAGCAGCCAAGGACTAGCGGGAGACTACGAGCAGTACTTC. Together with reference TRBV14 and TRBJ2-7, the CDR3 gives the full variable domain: EAGVTQFPSHSVIEKGQTVTLRCDPISGHDNLYWYRRVMGKEIKFLLHFVKESKQDESGMPNNRFLAERTGGTYSTLKVQPAELEDSGVYFCASSQGLAGDYEQYFGPGTRLTVT.

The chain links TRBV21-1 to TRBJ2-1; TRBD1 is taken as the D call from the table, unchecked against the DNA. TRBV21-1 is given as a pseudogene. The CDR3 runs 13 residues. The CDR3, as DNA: TGTGCCAGCAGCCCGGTAGAGGGACAGGGGAGGGTCTTC. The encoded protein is CASSPVEGQGRVF.

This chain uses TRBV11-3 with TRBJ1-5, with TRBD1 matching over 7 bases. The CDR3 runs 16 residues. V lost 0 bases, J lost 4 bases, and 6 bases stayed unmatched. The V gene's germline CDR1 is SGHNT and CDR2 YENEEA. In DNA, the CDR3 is TGTGCCAGCAGCTTAGAGACAGGGAGGGTTAATCAGCCCCAGCATTTT. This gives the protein CASSLETGRVNQPQHF.

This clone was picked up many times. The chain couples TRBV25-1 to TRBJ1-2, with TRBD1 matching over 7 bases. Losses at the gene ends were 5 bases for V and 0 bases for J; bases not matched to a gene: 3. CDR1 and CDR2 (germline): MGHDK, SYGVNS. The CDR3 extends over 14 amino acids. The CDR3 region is CASSFGTANYGYTF. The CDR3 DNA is TGTGCCAGCAGTTTCGGGACAGCTAACTATGGCTACACCTTC.

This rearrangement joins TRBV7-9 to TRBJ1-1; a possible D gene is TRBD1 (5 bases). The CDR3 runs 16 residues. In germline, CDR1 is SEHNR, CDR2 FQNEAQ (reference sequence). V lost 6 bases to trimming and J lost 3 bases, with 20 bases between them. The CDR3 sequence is CASRSRDPRVDTEAFF. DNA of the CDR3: TGTGCCAGCAGGTCACGGGACCCTAGGGTAGACACTGAAGCTTTCTTT. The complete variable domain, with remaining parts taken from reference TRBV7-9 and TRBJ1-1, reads DTGVSQNPRHKITKRGQNVTFRCDPISEHNRLYWYRQTLGQGPEFLTYFQNEAQLEKSRLLSDRFSAERPKGSFSTLEIQRTEQGDSAMYLCASRSRDPRVDTEAFFGQGTRLTVV.

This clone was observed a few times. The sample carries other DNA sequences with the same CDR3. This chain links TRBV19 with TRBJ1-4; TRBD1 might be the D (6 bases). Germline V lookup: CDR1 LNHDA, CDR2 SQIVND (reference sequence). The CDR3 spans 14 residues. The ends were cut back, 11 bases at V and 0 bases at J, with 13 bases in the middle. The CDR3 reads CASKGGATNEKLFF. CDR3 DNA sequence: TGTGCCTCCAAGGGGGGGGCAACTAATGAAAAACTGTTTTTT.

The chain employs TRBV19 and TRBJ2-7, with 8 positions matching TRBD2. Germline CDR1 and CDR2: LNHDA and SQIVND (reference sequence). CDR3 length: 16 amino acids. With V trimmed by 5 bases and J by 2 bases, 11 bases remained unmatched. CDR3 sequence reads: CASSRGSGIRTYEQYF. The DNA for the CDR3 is TGTGCCAGTAGTCGGGGTAGCGGGATCAGGACCTACGAGCAGTACTTC.

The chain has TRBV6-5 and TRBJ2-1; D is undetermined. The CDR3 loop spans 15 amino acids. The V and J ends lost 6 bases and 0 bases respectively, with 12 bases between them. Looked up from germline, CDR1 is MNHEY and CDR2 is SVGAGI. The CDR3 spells CASSRLQSSYNEQFF. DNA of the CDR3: TGTGCCAGCAGCAGACTCCAAAGCTCCTACAATGAGCAGTTCTTC.

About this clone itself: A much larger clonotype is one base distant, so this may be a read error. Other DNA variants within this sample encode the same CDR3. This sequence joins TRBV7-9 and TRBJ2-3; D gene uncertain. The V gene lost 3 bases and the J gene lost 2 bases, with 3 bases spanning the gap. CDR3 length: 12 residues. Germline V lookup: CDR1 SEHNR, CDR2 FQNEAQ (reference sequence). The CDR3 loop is CASSLSTDTQYF. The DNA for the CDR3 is TGTGCCAGCAGCTTGTCCACAGATACGCAGTATTTT.

The CDR3 bases are TGTGCCAGCAGTGAAATAGGACTAGCGGGAGTTACAGATACGCAGTATTTT. Amino acids: CASSEIGLAGVTDTQYF. The rearrangement joins TRBV6-1 to TRBJ2-3; 13 bases fit TRBD2. Germline V gene sequence: CDR1 MNHNS, CDR2 SASEGT. V dropped 2 bases and J dropped 3; count of bases not matched to a gene: 5. The CDR3 runs 17 residues.

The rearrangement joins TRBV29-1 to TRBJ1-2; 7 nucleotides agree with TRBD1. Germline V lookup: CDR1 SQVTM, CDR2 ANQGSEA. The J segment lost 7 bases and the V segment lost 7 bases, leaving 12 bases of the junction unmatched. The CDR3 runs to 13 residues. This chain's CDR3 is CSAESGTDGGYTF. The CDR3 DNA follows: TGCAGCGCCGAATCCGGGACAGATGGTGGCTACACCTTC. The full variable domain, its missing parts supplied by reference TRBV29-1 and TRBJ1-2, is SAVISQKPSRDICQRGTSLTIQCQVDSQVTMMFWYRQQPGQSLTLIATANQGSEATYESGFVIDKFPISRPNLTFSTLTVSNMSPEDSSIYLCSAESGTDGGYTFGSGTRLTVV.

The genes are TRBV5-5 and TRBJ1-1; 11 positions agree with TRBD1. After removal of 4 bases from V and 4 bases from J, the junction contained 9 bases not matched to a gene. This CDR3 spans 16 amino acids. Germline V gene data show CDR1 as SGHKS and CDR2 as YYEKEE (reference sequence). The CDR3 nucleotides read TGTGCCAGCAGCCGTACGGACAGGGGGCGAAGCACTGAAGCTTTCTTT. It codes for CASSRTDRGRSTEAFF.

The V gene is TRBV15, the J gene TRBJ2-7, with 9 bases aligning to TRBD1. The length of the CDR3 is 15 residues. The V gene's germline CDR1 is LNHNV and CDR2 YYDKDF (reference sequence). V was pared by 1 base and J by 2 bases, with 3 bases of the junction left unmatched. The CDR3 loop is CATSRGDRDTYEQYF. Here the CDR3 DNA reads TGTGCCACCAGCAGAGGGGACAGGGATACCTACGAGCAGTACTTC.

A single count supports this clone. The CDR3 region is CASSDSVGLAGDGDTQYF. The DNA for the CDR3 is TGTGCCAGCAGTGATTCCGTGGGACTAGCGGGAGACGGGGATACGCAGTATTTT. The chain combines TRBV25-1 with TRBJ2-3; 14 bases match TRBD2. CDR1 is MGHDK, CDR2 SYGVNS, per germline. J lost 6 bases, V lost 3 bases, and 11 bases had no gene match. The CDR3 covers 18 residues.

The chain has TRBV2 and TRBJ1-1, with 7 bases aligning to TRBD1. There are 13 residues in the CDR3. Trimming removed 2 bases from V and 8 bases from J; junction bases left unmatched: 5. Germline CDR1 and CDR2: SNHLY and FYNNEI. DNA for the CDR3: TGTGCCAGCAGTGAATACTTGACAGGGGAAGCTTTCTTT. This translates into CASSEYLTGEAFF.

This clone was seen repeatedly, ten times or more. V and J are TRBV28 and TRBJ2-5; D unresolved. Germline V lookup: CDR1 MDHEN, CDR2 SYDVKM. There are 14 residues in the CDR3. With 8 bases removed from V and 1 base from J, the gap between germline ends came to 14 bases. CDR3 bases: TGTGCCAGCGGCCCGCCCCGGGCCCAAGAGACCCAGTACTTC. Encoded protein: CASGPPRAQETQYF.

This CDR3 is CASSFVVQGSYEQYF. For the CDR3, the DNA is TGTGCCAGCAGTTTTGTGGTTCAGGGATCCTACGAGCAGTACTTC. This rearrangement joins TRBV28 to TRBJ2-7, with a weak D call TRBD1 (5 bases). Germline V CDR1 and CDR2: MDHEN, SYDVKM. The CDR3 contains 15 residues. The ends were cut back, 3 bases at V and 1 base at J, with 13 bases in the middle.

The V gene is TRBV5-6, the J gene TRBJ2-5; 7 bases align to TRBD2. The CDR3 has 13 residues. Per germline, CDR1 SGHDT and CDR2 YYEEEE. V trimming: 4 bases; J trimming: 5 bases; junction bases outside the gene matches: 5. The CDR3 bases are TGTGCCAGCAGCAATCAGGGAGGGGAGACCCAGTACTTC. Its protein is CASSNQGGETQYF.

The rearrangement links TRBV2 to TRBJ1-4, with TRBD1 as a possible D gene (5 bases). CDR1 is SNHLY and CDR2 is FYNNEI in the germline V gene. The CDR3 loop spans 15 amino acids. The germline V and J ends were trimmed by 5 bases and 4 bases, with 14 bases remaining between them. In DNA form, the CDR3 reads TGTGCCAGCAGTTCTCCCGACAGTTTTAATGAAAAACTGTTTTTT. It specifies CASSSPDSFNEKLFF.

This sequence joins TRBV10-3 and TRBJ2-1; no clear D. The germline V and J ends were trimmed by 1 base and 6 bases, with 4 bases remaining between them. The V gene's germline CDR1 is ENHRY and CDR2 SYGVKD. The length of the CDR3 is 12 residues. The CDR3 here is CAISEFGNEQFF. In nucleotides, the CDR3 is TGTGCCATCAGTGAGTTCGGCAATGAGCAGTTCTTC.

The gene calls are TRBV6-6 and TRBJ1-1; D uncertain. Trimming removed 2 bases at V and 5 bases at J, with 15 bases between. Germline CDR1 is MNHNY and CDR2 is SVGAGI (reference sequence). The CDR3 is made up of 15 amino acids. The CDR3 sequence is CASSYGPGVRTEAFF. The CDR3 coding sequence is TGTGCCAGCAGTTACGGACCGGGAGTAAGGACTGAAGCTTTCTTT.

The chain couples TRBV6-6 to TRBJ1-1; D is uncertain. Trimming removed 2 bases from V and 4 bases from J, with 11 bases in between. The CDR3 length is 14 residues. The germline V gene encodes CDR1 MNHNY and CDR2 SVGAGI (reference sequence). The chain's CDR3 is CASSYGGLGTEAFF. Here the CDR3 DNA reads TGTGCCAGCAGTTACGGAGGGTTGGGCACTGAAGCTTTCTTT.

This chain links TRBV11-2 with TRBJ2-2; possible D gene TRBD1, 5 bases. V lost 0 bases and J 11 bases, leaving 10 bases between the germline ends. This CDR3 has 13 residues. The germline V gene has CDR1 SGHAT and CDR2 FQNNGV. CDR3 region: CASSLDPTDELFF. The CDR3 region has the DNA TGTGCCAGCAGCTTAGATCCGACAGACGAGCTGTTTTTT. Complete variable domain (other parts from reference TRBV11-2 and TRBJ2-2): EAGVAQSPRYKIIEKRQSVAFWCNPISGHATLYWYQQILGQGPKLLIQFQNNGVVDDSQLPKDRFSAERLKGVDSTLKIQPAKLEDSAVYLCASSLDPTDELFFGEGSRLTVL.

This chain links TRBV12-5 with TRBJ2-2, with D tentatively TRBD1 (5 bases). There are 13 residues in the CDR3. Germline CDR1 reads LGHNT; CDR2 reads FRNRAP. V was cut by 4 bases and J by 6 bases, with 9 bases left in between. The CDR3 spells CASGSQGAGELFF. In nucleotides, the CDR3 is TGTGCTAGTGGTTCTCAAGGGGCCGGGGAGCTGTTTTTT.

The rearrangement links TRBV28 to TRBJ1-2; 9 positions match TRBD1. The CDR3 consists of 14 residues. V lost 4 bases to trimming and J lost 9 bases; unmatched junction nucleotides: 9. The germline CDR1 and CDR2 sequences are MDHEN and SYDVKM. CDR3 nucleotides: TGTGCCAGCAGTTCCTCAGGGACAGGGTGGAGCTACACCTTC. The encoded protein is CASSSSGTGWSYTF.

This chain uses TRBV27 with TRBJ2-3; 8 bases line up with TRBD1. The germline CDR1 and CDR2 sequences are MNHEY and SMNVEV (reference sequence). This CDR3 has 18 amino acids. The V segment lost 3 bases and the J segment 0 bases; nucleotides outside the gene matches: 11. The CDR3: CASSFQGATLSSTDTQYF. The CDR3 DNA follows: TGTGCCAGCAGTTTTCAGGGGGCGACCCTAAGTAGCACAGATACGCAGTATTTT.

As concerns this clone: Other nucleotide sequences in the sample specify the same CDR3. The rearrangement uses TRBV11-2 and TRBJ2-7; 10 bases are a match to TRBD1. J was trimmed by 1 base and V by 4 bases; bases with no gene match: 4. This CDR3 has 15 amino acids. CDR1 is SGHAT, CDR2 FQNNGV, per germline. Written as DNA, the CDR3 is TGTGCCAGCAGCTCGAGGGACAGGGGTTCCTACGAGCAGTACTTC. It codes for CASSSRDRGSYEQYF.

The CDR3 protein is CASSQSQFVSGDNEQFF. DNA of the CDR3: TGCGCCAGCAGCCAAAGCCAATTCGTTTCGGGGGACAATGAGCAGTTCTTC. V usage is TRBV4-1 and J usage is TRBJ2-1; maybe TRBD2 (6 bases). V dropped 2 bases and J dropped 5 bases, with 19 bases sitting between them. CDR1 is MGHRA, CDR2 YSYEKL, per germline. CDR3 length: 17 residues.

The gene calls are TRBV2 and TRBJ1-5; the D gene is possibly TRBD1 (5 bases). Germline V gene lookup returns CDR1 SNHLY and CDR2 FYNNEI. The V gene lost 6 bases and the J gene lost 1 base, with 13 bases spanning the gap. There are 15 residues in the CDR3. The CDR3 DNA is TGTGCCAGCAGCCTCAGGGCGCTAAGCAATCAGCCCCAGCATTTT. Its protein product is CASSLRALSNQPQHF.